The 27 T cell receptor beta chains below all came from one sample that was sequenced in a study of identical twins. Each CDR3 protein gets one entry after TCRdb re-called the 5' RACE reads with MiXCR. This sample yields 690,000 or so distinct CDR3 sequences, of which over 5% are seen a single time; under 2% belongs to the top ten. The source material was naive T cells sorted from blood. The receptors here all came from a man younger than 35 in good health.

Ten or more counts support this clonotype. The chain employs TRBV2 and TRBJ1-2; 7 bases are a match to TRBD1. The CDR3 is 14 residues long. The trim removed 7 bases at V and 0 bases at J, leaving 5 bases unmatched. Germline CDR1 is SNHLY and CDR2 is FYNNEI. The DNA for the CDR3 is TGTGCCAGCAACGCCGGGACAGCTAACTATGGCTACACCTTC. It yields the protein CASNAGTANYGYTF.

This chain connects TRBV10-3 to TRBJ2-1; D might be TRBD1 (5 bases). The germline V gene has CDR1 ENHRY and CDR2 SYGVKD. The CDR3 is 13 residues long. The V gene lost 4 bases and the J gene lost 3 bases, with 7 bases spanning the gap. The CDR3 is CAISADSYNEQFF. CDR3 nucleotides: TGTGCCATCAGTGCCGACAGCTACAATGAGCAGTTCTTC.

This clonotype was seen many times. The gene calls are TRBV28 and TRBJ2-7; D unresolved. The germline CDR1 and CDR2 sequences are MDHEN and SYDVKM. With 5 bases removed from V and 6 bases from J, the gap between germline ends came to 17 bases. CDR3 length: 14 residues. The CDR3 region is CASSPNLGSLEQYF. CDR3 nucleotide sequence: TGTGCCAGCAGTCCCAATCTAGGTTCCCTCGAGCAGTACTTC.

This clonotype appeared many times. This chain uses TRBV5-1 with TRBJ2-3; D remains unclear. The germline gives CDR1 SGHRS, CDR2 YFSETQ. V lost 2 bases and J lost 0, with 7 bases in between. The CDR3 spans 14 residues. The CDR3 loop reads CASSLKASTDTQYF. The CDR3 nucleotides are TGCGCCAGCAGCTTAAAGGCTAGCACAGATACGCAGTATTTT.

This clonotype has more than one count but fewer than ten. The J gene is TRBJ2-1, the V gene TRBV20-1; TRBD1 matches at 11 bases. CDR1 and CDR2 from the germline V gene are DFQATT and SNEGSKA (reference sequence). The ends lost 1 base at V and 5 bases at J; junction bases unmatched: 7. The CDR3 is 16 residues long. The CDR3 here is CSARGTRGQGDNEQFF. DNA of the CDR3: TGCAGTGCTAGAGGCACCAGGGGACAGGGGGACAATGAGCAGTTCTTC.

The chain links TRBV20-1 to TRBJ2-1; 14 bases align to TRBD2. This CDR3 comprises 16 residues. Unmatched junction bases numbered 14, after V lost 6 bases and J lost 10 bases. Germline lookup yields CDR1 DFQATT and CDR2 SNEGSKA (reference sequence). CDR3 in amino acids: CSAFRDGRLAGGEQFF. In DNA, the CDR3 is TGCAGTGCCTTCCGGGACGGCAGACTAGCGGGGGGGGAGCAGTTCTTC.

This clonotype was recorded many times. J is TRBJ2-1 and V is TRBV5-1; 9 bases map to TRBD1. Germline V lookup: CDR1 SGHRS, CDR2 YFSETQ. V was clipped by 3 bases and J by 4 bases; unmatched bases: 8. There are 16 residues in the CDR3. CDR3 sequence reads: CASSSPGQGLYNEQFF. The CDR3 nucleotides read TGCGCCAGCAGCTCACCGGGACAGGGTTTATACAATGAGCAGTTCTTC.

The chain combines TRBV21-1 with TRBJ2-1; the table assigns TRBD1, which was not confirmed against the DNA. TRBV21-1 is labeled a pseudogene. The CDR3 is 15 residues long. CDR3 sequence: CASSKGQQGDNEQFF. CDR3 in DNA: TGTGCCAGCAGCAAAGGGCAACAGGGGGACAATGAGCAGTTCTTC.

The table lists this clonotype with a few counts. The chain joins TRBV5-1 to TRBJ1-1; possible D gene TRBD1, 5 bases. The CDR3 covers 15 residues. Trimming took off 0 bases at V and 2 bases at J, with 11 bases between the two ends. Germline CDR1 SGHRS, CDR2 YFSETQ. CDR3 DNA: TGCGCCAGCAGCTTGGAACAGGTAATCAACACTGAAGCTTTCTTT. Protein sequence: CASSLEQVINTEAFF.

The table lists this clonotype with many counts. The CDR3 DNA reads as TGTGCCAGCAGCTTAGTCCAGGGGGCCGTCTATGGCTACACCTTC. The encoded protein is CASSLVQGAVYGYTF. The genes are TRBV7-9 and TRBJ1-2; 8 positions match TRBD1. CDR1 and CDR2 (germline): SEHNR, FQNEAQ (reference sequence). With 1 base clipped from V and 4 bases from J, the junction kept 5 bases outside the gene matches. CDR3 size: 15 residues.

This clonotype was detected a few times. The chain has TRBV11-2 and TRBJ2-5; TRBD2 matches at 13 bases. Per germline, CDR1 SGHAT and CDR2 FQNNGV. CDR3 length: 15 amino acids. J gave up 9 bases and V 1 base, and 5 bases lay outside the gene matches. The CDR3 DNA reads as TGTGCCAGCAGCTTAGGGACTAGCGGGAGTACCTCCCAGTACTTC. This sequence encodes CASSLGTSGSTSQYF.

This clonotype showed up many times. The chain combines TRBV10-2 with TRBJ2-1; 8 bases match TRBD2. Per germline, CDR1 WSHSY and CDR2 SAAADI. This CDR3 region has 12 residues. V shed 7 bases, J shed 10 bases, and the junction held 6 bases outside the gene matches. The CDR3 nucleotides are TGCGCCAGCACCCCATTAGCGGGAGAGCAGTTCTTC. Translated: CASTPLAGEQFF.

This clonotype showed up many times. The chain uses TRBV20-1 and TRBJ2-2; the D is unclear. V dropped 4 bases and J dropped 6 bases, with 6 bases sitting between them. This CDR3 is built from 11 residues. Germline-derived CDR1 and CDR2 are DFQATT and SNEGSKA (reference sequence). The CDR3 protein is CSAIGPGELFF. For the CDR3, the DNA is TGCAGTGCTATCGGGCCCGGGGAGCTGTTTTTT.

This clonotype was recorded at least ten times. The genes are TRBV6-2 or TRBV6-3 and TRBJ1-5; 9 bases align to TRBD1. Germline V gene data show CDR1 as MNHEY and CDR2 as SVGEGT. The CDR3 sequence is 15 residues long. V lost 6 bases and J lost 5; bases outside the gene matches: 8. The CDR3, as DNA: TGTGCCAGCAGGTACGGGACAGGGTATGATCAGCCCCAGCATTTT. It specifies CASRYGTGYDQPQHF.

This clonotype was seen many times. This chain links TRBV20-1 with TRBJ1-2, with D hard to call. CDR1 DFQATT and CDR2 SNEGSKA come from the germline V gene (reference sequence). The CDR3 runs to 12 residues. CDR3 nucleotides: TGCAGCTCACCGCGGCAGGACTATGGCTACACCTTC. Its protein is CSSPRQDYGYTF.

The sample holds a few counts of this clonotype. CDR3 bases: TGTGCCATCGCACGACAGGGTTTCGGGGAGCTGTTTTTT. It specifies CAIARQGFGELFF. The V gene is TRBV6-1, the J gene TRBJ2-2; 7 bases are a match to TRBD1. Germline CDR1 reads MNHNS; CDR2 reads SASEGT. CDR3 length: 13 residues. Germline trimming cut 10 bases from V and 7 bases from J; bases unmatched to any gene: 9.

V and J are TRBV11-2 and TRBJ1-1; D gene uncertain. CDR1 is SGHAT, CDR2 FQNNGV, per germline. The CDR3 covers 13 residues. The V end was cut by 4 bases, the J end by 4 bases, with 10 bases between. DNA of the CDR3: TGTGCCAGCAGCTCCCTTAAATCCACTGAAGCTTTCTTT. Translating gives CASSSLKSTEAFF.

This clonotype has at least ten counts. One end of the junction varies from germline; a read error may be responsible. This chain joins TRBV18 and TRBJ2-7, with D hard to call. Germline V CDR1 and CDR2: KGHSH, LQKENI. This CDR3 has 12 amino acids. The CDR3 loop reads CASSPRVGEQYF. The CDR3, as DNA: TGTGCCAGCTCCCCACGTGTAGGCGAGCAGTACTTC. Complete variable domain (other parts from reference TRBV18 and TRBJ2-7): NAGVMQNPRHLVRRRGQEARLRCSPMKGHSHVYWYRQLPEEGLKFMVYLQKENIIDESGMPKERFSAEFPKEGPSILRIQQVVRGDSAAYFCASSPRVGEQYFGPGTRLTVT.

This clonotype was seen a handful of times. The rearrangement uses TRBV5-5 and TRBJ2-2, with D maybe TRBD2 (6 bases). V lost 0 bases and J 7 bases, leaving 16 bases between the germline ends. This CDR3 has 16 residues. Germline V gene lookup returns CDR1 SGHKS and CDR2 YYEKEE (reference sequence). The CDR3 spells CASSLAYFRGGGELFF. The CDR3 nucleotides read TGTGCCAGCAGCTTGGCCTATTTTCGGGGAGGCGGGGAGCTGTTTTTT.

Ten or more counts support this clonotype. The chain employs TRBV28 and TRBJ2-7, with 7 nucleotides matching TRBD1. CDR3 size: 13 residues. Germline V gene sequence: CDR1 MDHEN, CDR2 SYDVKM. Trimming removed 7 bases from V and 0 bases from J; junction bases left unmatched: 3. The CDR3 here is CASKGASSYEQYF. CDR3 coding DNA: TGTGCCAGCAAGGGGGCGAGCTCCTACGAGCAGTACTTC.

The V call is TRBV18, the J call TRBJ1-1, with D possibly TRBD1 on 6 matching bases. The V end lost 3 bases, the J end lost 0 bases, and 11 bases lay between the germline ends. The CDR3 has 15 residues. Germline assignment: CDR1 KGHSH and CDR2 LQKENI. The CDR3, as DNA: TGTGCCAGCTCACCTAGGGACATCATGAACACTGAAGCTTTCTTT. This gives the protein CASSPRDIMNTEAFF.

This clonotype has just a few counts. The chain uses TRBV6-2 or TRBV6-3 and TRBJ1-3; a possible D gene is TRBD1 (6 bases). In germline, CDR1 is MNHEY, CDR2 SVGEGT. Trimming left V 6 bases short and J 5 bases short, with 26 bases between. This CDR3 has 18 amino acids. The CDR3 loop reads CASSPGPNPGTPRNTIYF. The DNA of the CDR3 is TGTGCCAGCAGCCCAGGTCCAAACCCCGGGACACCGCGAAACACCATATATTTT.

This clonotype was detected many times. The V call is TRBV6-5, the J call TRBJ1-2; D is possibly TRBD1 (6 bases). The CDR3 totals 12 residues. V shed 3 bases and J shed 7 bases, with 9 bases lying between them. The V gene's germline CDR1 is MNHEY and CDR2 SVGAGI. DNA for the CDR3: TGTGCCAGCAGTTATGGAGGGGGTGGCTACACCTTC. Protein product: CASSYGGGGYTF.

This clonotype has more than one count but fewer than ten. The chain couples TRBV29-1 to TRBJ1-6; D is unresolved. The CDR3 is made up of 13 amino acids. The germline CDR1 and CDR2 sequences are SQVTM and ANQGSEA. Trimming shortened V by 7 bases and J by 6 bases, and 13 bases separated the two germline ends. The CDR3 loop reads CSARGEGNSPLHF. CDR3 nucleotide sequence: TGCAGCGCCCGAGGCGAGGGTAATTCACCCCTCCACTTT.

At least ten counts were recorded for this clonotype. The genes are TRBV7-2 and TRBJ2-7; the match to TRBD2 covers 10 bases. Looked up from germline, CDR1 is SGHTA and CDR2 is FQGNSA. The CDR3 sequence is 14 residues long. Trimming took 2 bases from V and 6 from J; bases not matched to a gene: 4. The CDR3 DNA sequence: TGTGCCAGCAGCTTATCTAGCGGGAGTGGCGAGCAGTACTTC. As protein: CASSLSSGSGEQYF. The whole variable domain, filled in from reference TRBV7-2 and TRBJ2-7, reads GAGVSQSPSNKVTEKGKDVELRCDPISGHTALYWYRQSLGQGLEFLIYFQGNSAPDKSGLPSDRFSAERTGGSVSTLTIQRTQQEDSAVYLCASSLSSGSGEQYFGPGTRLTVT.

This clonotype was counted between two and nine times. The gene calls are TRBV12-3 or TRBV12-4 and TRBJ2-5; D may correspond to TRBD1 or TRBD2 (5 bases each). The CDR3 has 14 amino acids. Trimming pared 4 bases from V and 5 bases from J, leaving 14 bases between. The DNA for the CDR3 is TGTGCCAGCAGTTATCTCCAGGGCGGGGAGACCCAGTACTTC. It translates to CASSYLQGGETQYF.

This clonotype was seen only a few times. This sequence joins TRBV9 and TRBJ2-6; the D gene is possibly TRBD1 (6 bases). Trimming removed 0 bases from V and 5 bases from J, with 6 bases in between. The CDR3 loop spans 14 amino acids. Looked up from germline, CDR1 is SGDLS and CDR2 is YYNGEE. The CDR3: CASSVGDRANVLTF. CDR3 DNA: TGTGCCAGCAGCGTAGGGGACAGGGCCAACGTCCTGACTTTC.